A selection of T cell receptor beta chains follows, all from one sample in a study of T cells in Graves' hyperthyroidism and ophthalmopathy. TCRdb reprocessed the multiplex PCR reads with MiXCR, giving one entry per CDR3 protein. Here the sample spans some 510,000 distinct CDR3 sequences, around 21% being singletons. The sequencing input was blood. These receptors were obtained from a man younger than 30 with Graves' hyperthyroidism. Each CDR3 is given with its conserved first and last residue. D genes are given only for firm matches. A clone size is listed for some rows: how often the clone was seen (once, few, many), or a class if it is expanded.

>TRBJ1-5|many|TRBV12-3/TRBV12-4|.
TGTGCCAGCAGTTTAGCCTTCTCAGGCTATGGGGGTCAGCCCCAGCATTTT
CASSLAFSGYGGQPQHF
>TRBJ1-4|.|TRBV11-2|.
TGTGCCAGCAGCCGTCAAGCAACTAATGAAAAACTGTTTTTT
CASSRQATNEKLFF
>TRBJ1-1|many|TRBV6-1|TRBD1
TGTGCCAGCATCCCGACAGGGCGGGGCACTGAAGCTTTCTTT
CASIPTGRGTEAFF
>TRBJ2-7|many|TRBV28|.
TGTGCCAGCAGGTCCGCCAGCTACGAGCAGTACTTC
CASRSASYEQYF
>TRBJ2-7|many|TRBV27|TRBD1
TGTGCCAGCAGTCCGCGGACAGGGTGGTACGAGCAGTACTTC
CASSPRTGWYEQYF
>TRBJ1-2|few|TRBV27|.
TGTGCCAGCAGTCCTGCGGCACAGCGTAACTATGGCTACACCTTC
CASSPAAQRNYGYTF
>TRBJ1-1|.|TRBV4-1|TRBD1
TGCGCCAGCAGCCAGGGGACAGCCAACGTACTTGAAGCTTTCTTT
CASSQGTANVLEAFF
>TRBJ1-1|many|TRBV15|.
TGTGCCACCAGCACCCGACTCAGACAGGCCATGAACACTGAAGCTTTCTTT
CATSTRLRQAMNTEAFF
>TRBJ2-2|many|TRBV11-1|.
TGTGCCAGCAGCTCCCCGCCTTGGGGGCTGTTTTTT
CASSSPPWGLFF
>TRBJ1-1|many|TRBV7-9|.
TGTGCCAGCAGCCCTAGAACCACGATGAACACTGAAGCTTTCTTT
CASSPRTTMNTEAFF
>TRBJ2-3|many|TRBV19|.
TGTGCCAGTAGTACAGGACTGGACAATCAGCCCCAGTATTTT
CASSTGLDNQPQYF
>TRBJ2-7|few|TRBV10-1|.
TGCGCCAGCAGTGAGATAGACACTCCCTACGAGCAGTACTTC
CASSEIDTPYEQYF
>TRBJ1-2|.|TRBV12-3/TRBV12-4|.
TGTGCCAGCAGGTCGACAGGCTATGGCTACACCTTC
CASRSTGYGYTF
>TRBJ1-1|many|TRBV2|.
TGTGCCAGCAGTTTCGACCCCTCGTACACTGAAGCTTTCTTT
CASSFDPSYTEAFF
>TRBJ1-1|.|TRBV5-6|TRBD1
TGTGCCAGCAGCTTTAGGACAGGGGCAGCTTTCTTT
CASSFRTGAAFF
>TRBJ1-2|many|TRBV10-3|.
TGTGCCACCGTTGAGTCTGAATTGAGGTCCACTATATATGGCTACACCTTC
CATVESELRSTIYGYTF
>TRBJ2-5|.|TRBV6-1|.
TGTGCCAGCAGTGGCCTGGAAACGAGGAAGACCCAGTACTTC
CASSGLETRKTQYF
>TRBJ2-5|.|TRBV6-5|TRBD2
TGTGCCAGCAGTTCGACTAGCGGGAGAGTGGAGACCCAGTACTTC
CASSSTSGRVETQYF
>TRBJ1-3|few|TRBV30|.
TGTGCCTGGAGAAGACCCGGGACGACATTCTCTGGAAACACCATATATTTT
CAWRRPGTTFSGNTIYF
>TRBJ1-2|.|TRBV30|.
TGTGCCCGAAAATCGGACGGGAACTATGGCTACACCTTC
CARKSDGNYGYTF
>TRBJ2-5|many|TRBV7-2|.
TGTGCCAGCAGCTTAGGGAGGGGCCCACAAGAGACCCAGTACTTC
CASSLGRGPQETQYF
>TRBJ2-7|many|TRBV6-5|.
TGTGCCAGCAGTTACGTCGCCCAAGGACCCAACGAGCAGTACTTC
CASSYVAQGPNEQYF
>TRBJ2-7|many|TRBV15|TRBD1
TGTGCCACCAGCAGACCTCCCCTCAGGGGGCCCCCCTACGAGCAGTACTTC
CATSRPPLRGPPYEQYF
>TRBJ1-1|many|TRBV20-1|.
TGCAGTGCTAGAGGCGACGGGAACACTGAAGCTTTCTTT
CSARGDGNTEAFF
>TRBJ2-5|many|TRBV6-1|.
TGTGCCAGCAGTGTTGGGGGCCAAGAGACCCAGTACTTC
CASSVGGQETQYF
>TRBJ2-5|many|TRBV11-2|.
TGTGCCAGCAGCTTCTACCCTAGCAACGAGACCCAGTACTTC
CASSFYPSNETQYF
>TRBJ2-3|many|TRBV6-1|TRBD2
TGTGCCAGCAGTGCCCGACTAGCGGGGGGCACAGATACGCAGTATTTT
CASSARLAGGTDTQYF
>TRBJ1-1|many|TRBV7-2|.
TGTGCCAGCAGCTTAGTGCTCGGGCGTGAAGCTTTCTTT
CASSLVLGREAFF
>TRBJ1-2|few|TRBV9|TRBD1
TGTGCCAGCAGCGTAGCTAGGCAGGGGGCGTCTGGCTACACCTTC
CASSVARQGASGYTF
>TRBJ1-3|.|TRBV30|TRBD1
TGTGCCTGGAGCCAAGACAGGGAAAGAGCCACCATATATTTT
CAWSQDRERATIYF
>TRBJ2-7|many|TRBV28|TRBD1
TGTGCCAGCAGTTTAACCGGGACAGCTTCCTACGAGCAGTACTTC
CASSLTGTASYEQYF
>TRBJ1-1|many|TRBV12-3/TRBV12-4|.
TGTGCCAGCAGTGCCGTAAGGGGTGGCACTGAAGCTTTCTTT
CASSAVRGGTEAFF
>TRBJ1-2|.|TRBV27|.
TGTGCCAGCAGTGTCCGGTGGGGCGCAGGCTATGGCTACACCTTC
CASSVRWGAGYGYTF
>TRBJ2-2|.|TRBV27|.
TGTGCCAGCAGTTTCGGATACGGGGAGCTGTTTTTT
CASSFGYGELFF
>TRBJ2-4|many|TRBV5-1|TRBD1
TGCGCCAGCAGCCCCAGGGGGCGGAATGGAAACATTCAGTACTTC
CASSPRGRNGNIQYF
>TRBJ1-2|few|TRBV2|.
TGTGCCAGCAGTGCAGAGAATTCTAACTATGGCTACACCTTC
CASSAENSNYGYTF
>TRBJ2-7|many|TRBV7-2|TRBD2
TGTGCCAGCAGCGCGTTTCCGGGGGGGTCCTACGAGCAGTACTTC
CASSAFPGGSYEQYF
>TRBJ1-1|many|TRBV6-1|.
TGTGCCAGCGGTGTGAACACTGAAGCTTTCTTT
CASGVNTEAFF
>TRBJ1-2|.|TRBV15|.
TGTGCCACCAGCAGAGATGAGGGTCTCCATGGCTACACCTTC
CATSRDEGLHGYTF
>TRBJ1-1|many|TRBV12-3/TRBV12-4|TRBD1
TGTGCCTCAAGGACAGGGGTGGAAGCTTTCTTT
CASRTGVEAFF
>TRBJ1-2|many|TRBV20-1|TRBD1
TGCAGTGCTAGTCCAGGGGGCGCACCCTATGGCTACACCTTC
CSASPGGAPYGYTF
>TRBJ1-1|many|TRBV12-3/TRBV12-4|.
TGTGCCAGCAGACCGGGAAGGATGAACACTGAAGCTTTCTTT
CASRPGRMNTEAFF
>TRBJ1-2|few|TRBV18|TRBD1
TGTGCCAGCGTCAGGGAAGCAGGAAGCGTCCGGGACAGGGGGCGCCCCGACTATGGCTACACCTTC
CASVREAGSVRDRGRPDYGYTF
>TRBJ2-5|many|TRBV7-9|.
TGTGCCAGCAAACTCCTGTACCAAGAGACCCAGTACTTC
CASKLLYQETQYF
>TRBJ1-2|many|TRBV28|.
TGTGCCAGCAGTTTAAGGGGGATAAACTATGGCTACACCTTC
CASSLRGINYGYTF
>TRBJ1-1|many|TRBV28|.
TGTGCCAGCAGCCATTCCCGAGCTGAAGCTTTCTTT
CASSHSRAEAFF
>TRBJ1-3|many|TRBV10-3|.
TGTGCCATCAGTGAGAGCTCTGGAAACACCATATATTTT
CAISESSGNTIYF
>TRBJ2-6|many|TRBV24-1|.
TGTGCCATTGCAGGGGTCCACATCTCTGGGGCCAACGTCCTGACTTTC
CAIAGVHISGANVLTF
>TRBJ1-2|many|TRBV6-5|.
TGTGCCAGTGGGGCCGGGCCCACAAGTTACTATGGCTACACCTTC
CASGAGPTSYYGYTF
>TRBJ1-3|many|TRBV7-2|.
TGTGCCAGCAGCTTAGCGGTGGGGCACTCTGGAAACACCATATATTTT
CASSLAVGHSGNTIYF
>TRBJ1-5|many|TRBV19|.
TGTGCCAGTAGTATAGAGGGCAGTACAGGCAATCAGCCCCAGCATTTT
CASSIEGSTGNQPQHF
>TRBJ1-2|.|TRBV18|TRBD1
TGTGCCAGCTCACCACCCGACAGGGACCTATATGGCTACACCTTC
CASSPPDRDLYGYTF
>TRBJ2-7|.|TRBV11-1|.
TGTGCCAGCAGCTTAGAAGCGGGCCACGAGCAGTACTTC
CASSLEAGHEQYF
>TRBJ2-7|.|TRBV24-1|.
TGTGCCACCAGTGATCGGGTCACTTACTACGATCAGTACTTC
CATSDRVTYYDQYF
>TRBJ1-1|many|TRBV24-1|TRBD1
TGTGCCACCAGGACAGGGCACACTGAAGCTTTCTTT
CATRTGHTEAFF
>TRBJ2-5|.|TRBV6-1|.
TGTGCCGGATCTACACAAGACTCGCTCCAAGAGACCCAGTACTTC
CAGSTQDSLQETQYF
>TRBJ2-5|many|TRBV2|TRBD1
TGTGCCAGCAGACAAGGACAGGGGGCGGCCCAGTACTTC
CASRQGQGAAQYF